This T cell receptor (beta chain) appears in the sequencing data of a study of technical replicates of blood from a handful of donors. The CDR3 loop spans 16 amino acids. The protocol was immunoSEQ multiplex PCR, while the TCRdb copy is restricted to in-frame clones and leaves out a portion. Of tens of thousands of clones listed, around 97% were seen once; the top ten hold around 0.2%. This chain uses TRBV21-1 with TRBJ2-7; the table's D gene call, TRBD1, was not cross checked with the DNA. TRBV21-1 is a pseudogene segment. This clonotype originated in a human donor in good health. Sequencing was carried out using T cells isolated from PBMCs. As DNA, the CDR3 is TGTGCCAGCAGCAAAGCGGTAGGGACAGGGTTATACGAGCAGTACTTC. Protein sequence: CASSKAVGTGLYEQYF.